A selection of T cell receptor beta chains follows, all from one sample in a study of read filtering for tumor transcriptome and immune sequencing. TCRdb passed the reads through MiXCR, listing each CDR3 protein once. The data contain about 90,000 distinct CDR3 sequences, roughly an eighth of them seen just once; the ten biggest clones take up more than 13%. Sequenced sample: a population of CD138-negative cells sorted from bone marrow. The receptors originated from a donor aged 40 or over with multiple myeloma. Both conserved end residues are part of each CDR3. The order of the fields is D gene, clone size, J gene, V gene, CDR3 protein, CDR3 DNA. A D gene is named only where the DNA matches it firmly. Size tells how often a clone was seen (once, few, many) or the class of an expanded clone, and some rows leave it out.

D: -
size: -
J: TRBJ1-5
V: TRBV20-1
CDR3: CSARAARVDQPQHF
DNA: TGCAGTGCTAGAGCGGCCAGGGTAGACCAGCCCCAGCATTTT

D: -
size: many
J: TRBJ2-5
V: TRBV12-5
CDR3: CASGLVRGSVVETQYF
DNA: TGTGCTAGTGGTTTGGTAAGAGGATCGGTGGTGGAGACCCAGTACTTC

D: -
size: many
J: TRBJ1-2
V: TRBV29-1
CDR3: CSVAMQNTNYGYTF
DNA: TGCAGCGTTGCGATGCAGAATACTAACTATGGCTACACCTTC

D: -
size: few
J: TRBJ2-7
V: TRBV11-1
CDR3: CASSPGTFSYEQYF
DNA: TGTGCCAGCAGCCCAGGTACCTTCTCCTACGAGCAGTACTTC

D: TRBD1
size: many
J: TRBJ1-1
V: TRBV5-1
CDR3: CASSYGQGRTEAFF
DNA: TGCGCCAGCAGCTACGGACAGGGGAGGACTGAAGCTTTCTTT

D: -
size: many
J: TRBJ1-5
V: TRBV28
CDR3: CASSLLGRSNQPQHF
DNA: TGTGCCAGCAGTTTGTTAGGCAGATCCAATCAGCCCCAGCATTTT

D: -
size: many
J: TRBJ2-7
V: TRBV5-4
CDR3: CASSHGQHSSYEQYF
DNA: TGTGCCAGCAGCCACGGACAGCATTCCTCCTACGAGCAGTACTTC

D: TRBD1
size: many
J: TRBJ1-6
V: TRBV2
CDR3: CASRGRTGTYSPLHF
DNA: TGTGCCAGCAGGGGAAGGACAGGGACCTATTCACCCCTCCACTTT

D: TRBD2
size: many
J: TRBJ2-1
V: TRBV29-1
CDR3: CSVDGTSGRNEQFF
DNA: TGCAGCGTTGATGGGACTAGCGGGAGAAATGAGCAGTTCTTC

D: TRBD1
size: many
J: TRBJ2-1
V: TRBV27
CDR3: CASSFGRTGGRNEQFF
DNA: TGTGCCAGCAGTTTCGGAAGGACAGGGGGTCGGAATGAGCAGTTCTTC

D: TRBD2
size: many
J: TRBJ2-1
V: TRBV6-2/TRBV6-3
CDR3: CASCLAGAGGNEQFF
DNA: TGTGCCAGCTGTCTAGCGGGAGCCGGCGGGAATGAGCAGTTCTTC

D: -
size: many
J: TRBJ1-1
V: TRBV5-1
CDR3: CASSLSRQGNTEAFF
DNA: TGCGCCAGCAGCTTGAGTCGGCAGGGGAACACTGAAGCTTTCTTT

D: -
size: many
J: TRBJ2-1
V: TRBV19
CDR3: CASSIDVGRISEQFF
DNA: TGTGCCAGTAGTATAGATGTAGGGCGGATATCTGAGCAGTTCTTC

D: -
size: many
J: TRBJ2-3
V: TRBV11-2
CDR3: CASRSPGLSIGAEDTQYF
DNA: TGTGCCAGCAGGAGTCCGGGACTCTCAATAGGAGCGGAAGATACGCAGTATTTT

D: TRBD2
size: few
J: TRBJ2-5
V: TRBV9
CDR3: CASSVSSGRAQETQYF
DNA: TGTGCCAGCAGCGTGTCTAGCGGGAGGGCCCAAGAGACCCAGTACTTC

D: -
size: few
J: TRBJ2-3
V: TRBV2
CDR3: CASKLQGMDTDTQYF
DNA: TGTGCCAGCAAGTTACAGGGTATGGATACAGATACGCAGTATTTT

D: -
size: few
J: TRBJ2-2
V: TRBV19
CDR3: CASSIRQGWIGTGELFF
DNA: TGTGCCAGTAGTATACGCCAGGGGTGGATTGGCACCGGGGAGCTGTTTTTT

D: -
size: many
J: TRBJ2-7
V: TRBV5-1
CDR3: CASSLGAGASSYEQYF
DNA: TGCGCCAGCAGCTTGGGTGCGGGCGCAAGCTCCTACGAGCAGTACTTC

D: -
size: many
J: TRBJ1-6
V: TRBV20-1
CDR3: CSATDSRPYSPLHF
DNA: TGCAGTGCTACAGACAGCCGCCCTTATTCACCCCTCCACTTT

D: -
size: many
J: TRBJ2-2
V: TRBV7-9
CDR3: CASSNTGSTTGELFF
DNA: TGTGCCAGCAGCAATACCGGGTCCACTACCGGGGAGCTGTTTTTT

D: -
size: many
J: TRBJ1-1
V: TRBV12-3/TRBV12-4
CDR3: CASRSDSGTVAEAFF
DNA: TGTGCCAGCAGGTCGGACAGCGGAACTGTAGCTGAAGCTTTCTTT

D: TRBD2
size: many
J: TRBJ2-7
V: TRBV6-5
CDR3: CASSYLGGDEQYF
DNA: TGTGCCAGCAGTTACCTCGGGGGGGACGAGCAGTACTTC

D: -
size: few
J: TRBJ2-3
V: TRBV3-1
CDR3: CASSHTVYPTLNTQYF
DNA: TGTGCCAGCAGCCATACCGTATACCCAACGTTGAATACGCAGTATTTT

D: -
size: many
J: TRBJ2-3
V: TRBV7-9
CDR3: CASSLAFRDTQYF
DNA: TGTGCCAGCAGCTTAGCTTTCCGAGATACGCAGTATTTT

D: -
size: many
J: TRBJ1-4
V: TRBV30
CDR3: CAWSTPQLGEKLFF
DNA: TGTGCCTGGAGTACCCCCCAACTGGGTGAAAAACTGTTTTTT

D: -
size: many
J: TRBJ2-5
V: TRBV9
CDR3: CASSVGPGETQYF
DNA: TGTGCCAGCAGCGTAGGCCCAGGAGAGACCCAGTACTTC

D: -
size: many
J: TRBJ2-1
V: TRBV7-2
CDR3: CASSQDSNPPIEQFF
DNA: TGTGCCAGCAGCCAGGACTCTAACCCCCCCATTGAGCAGTTCTTC

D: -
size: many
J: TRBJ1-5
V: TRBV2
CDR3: CASRREVGEDQPQHF
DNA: TGTGCCAGCAGGCGGGAGGTAGGGGAAGATCAGCCCCAGCATTTT

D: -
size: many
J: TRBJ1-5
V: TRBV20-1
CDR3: CSAQAGNQPQHF
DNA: TGCAGTGCACAGGCAGGGAATCAGCCCCAGCATTTT

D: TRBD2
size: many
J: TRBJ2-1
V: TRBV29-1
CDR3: CSGAGTRVFSYNEQFF
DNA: TGCAGCGGGGCTGGGACTAGGGTTTTCTCCTACAATGAGCAGTTCTTC

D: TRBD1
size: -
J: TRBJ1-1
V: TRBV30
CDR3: CARGTGVYPEAFF
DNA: TGTGCCAGGGGTACAGGGGTGTACCCTGAAGCTTTCTTT

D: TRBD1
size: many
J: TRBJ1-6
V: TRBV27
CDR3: CASTALRDRNNSPLHF
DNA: TGTGCCAGCACCGCACTCCGGGACAGAAATAATTCACCCCTCCACTTT

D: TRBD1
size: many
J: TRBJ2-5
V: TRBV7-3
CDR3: CASSMTGTGLETQYF
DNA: TGTGCCAGCAGCATGACGGGGACAGGGCTTGAGACCCAGTACTTC

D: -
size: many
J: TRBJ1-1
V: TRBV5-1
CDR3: CASSHAGVDTEAFF
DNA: TGCGCCAGCAGCCATGCAGGGGTGGACACTGAAGCTTTCTTT

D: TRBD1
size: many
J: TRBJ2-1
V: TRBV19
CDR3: CASSMDRGRDNEQFF
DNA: TGTGCCAGTAGTATGGACAGGGGGCGAGACAATGAGCAGTTCTTC

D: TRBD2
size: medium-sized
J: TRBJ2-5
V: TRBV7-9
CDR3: CASSATSGRAETQYF
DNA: TGTGCCAGCAGCGCAACTAGCGGGAGGGCAGAGACCCAGTACTTC

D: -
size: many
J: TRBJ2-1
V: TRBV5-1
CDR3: CASSLDLAQSYNEQFF
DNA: TGCGCCAGCAGCTTGGATCTAGCCCAATCCTACAATGAGCAGTTCTTC

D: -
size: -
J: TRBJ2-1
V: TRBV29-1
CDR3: CSVGPLRGEQFF
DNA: TGCAGCGTGGGCCCCCTCCGAGGTGAGCAGTTCTTC

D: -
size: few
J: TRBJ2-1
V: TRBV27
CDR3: CASSWERDPSYNEQFF
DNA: TGTGCCAGCAGTTGGGAAAGGGATCCATCCTACAATGAGCAGTTCTTC

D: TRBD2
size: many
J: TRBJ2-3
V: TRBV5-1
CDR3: CASSLPPSGKGTDTQYF
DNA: TGCGCCAGCAGCCTACCTCCTAGCGGGAAAGGGACAGATACGCAGTATTTT

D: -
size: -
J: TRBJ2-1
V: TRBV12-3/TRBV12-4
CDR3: CASSFIWTTIYNEQFF
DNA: TGTGCCAGCAGTTTCATTTGGACTACCATCTACAATGAGCAGTTCTTC

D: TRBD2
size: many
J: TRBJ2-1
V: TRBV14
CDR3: CASSQVSGSFGEQFF
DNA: TGTGCCAGCAGCCAAGTGAGCGGGAGTTTTGGTGAGCAGTTCTTC

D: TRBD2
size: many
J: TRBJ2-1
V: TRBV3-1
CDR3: CASSHELARPLNEQFF
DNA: TGTGCCAGCAGCCATGAACTAGCGCGCCCTCTCAATGAGCAGTTCTTC

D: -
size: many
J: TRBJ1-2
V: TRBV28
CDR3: CASTPLYLGYGYTF
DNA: TGTGCCAGCACCCCATTGTACTTGGGGTATGGCTACACCTTC

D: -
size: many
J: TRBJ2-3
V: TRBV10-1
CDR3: CASSDGGSVDTQYF
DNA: TGCGCCAGCAGTGACGGAGGGTCCGTGGATACGCAGTATTTT